This T cell receptor (beta chain) is from a study of neoadjuvant anti-PD-1 for oral cavity cancer. At the level of the study: Non-progressing patients received a fourth nivolumab dose near day 43, then surgery on days 50-56. Study results and caveats: After neoadjuvant nivolumab, PBMC T cell clonality was significantly higher in non-responders than responders.

The table came from immunoSEQ multiplex PCR; TCRdb's copy has only in-frame clones and leaves some out. The sample holds about 10,000 clones, 60% to 70% seen once. Time point noted: after neoadjuvant nivolumab, at surgical resection. These newly diagnosed stage II-IVA oral cavity squamous cell carcinoma patients had no prior systemic or radiation treatment. As for this clone: The antigen remains undetermined.

Trimming stripped 4 bases from V and 8 bases from J, with 24 bases between. The CDR3 runs to 16 residues. Germline V gene data show CDR1 as SGHRS and CDR2 as YFSETQ. The chain joins TRBV5-1 to TRBJ1-2; D might be TRBD1 (5 bases). The clonotype comes from a person aged 40-85 years with oral cavity squamous cell carcinoma. Sample: PBMCs, taken after nivolumab (anti-PD-1) treatment. CDR3 bases: TGCGCCAGCAGCGTACGGCCCTCAGGACATGAAGAAGGCTACACCTTC. Translating gives CASSVRPSGHEEGYTF.